The entry below gives a single TCR beta chain sequence along with its context. Its target is unknown. The data were taken from a study of CD4 T cells in relation to SARS-CoV-2 and coronaviruses. Study background: The HLA restriction of the shared crossreactive spike epitopes was mapped.

Study-wide findings and caveats: The cross-reactivity analysis covered only spike protein, not other viral proteins.

Before the COVID-19 pandemic, during about 2010-2018, CD4+ T cells were taken from unexposed donors. After about ten days of culture, CD4+ T cells were isolated. As cell numbers allowed, unexposed-donor CD4+ T cells faced SARS-CoV-2 S/N and four cold-coronavirus spikes. Method: immunoSEQ multiplex PCR; TCRdb's copy keeps in-frame clones and lacks some. The table records around 25,000 clones, about four fifths of them present only once. Sequencing used CD4+ T cells from PBMCs, cultured in vitro. The TCR sequence derives from a human donor in good health.

The CDR3 is CASIEKGGNEKLFF. The CDR3 DNA reads as TGTGCCAGCATCGAAAAGGGGGGGAACGAAAAACTGTTTTTT. The chain joins TRBV5-8 to TRBJ1-4, with TRBD1 as a possible D gene (6 bases). CDR1 and CDR2 from the germline V gene are SGHTS and YDEGEE. With 6 bases removed from V and 8 bases from J, the gap between germline ends came to 17 bases. The CDR3 extends over 14 amino acids.